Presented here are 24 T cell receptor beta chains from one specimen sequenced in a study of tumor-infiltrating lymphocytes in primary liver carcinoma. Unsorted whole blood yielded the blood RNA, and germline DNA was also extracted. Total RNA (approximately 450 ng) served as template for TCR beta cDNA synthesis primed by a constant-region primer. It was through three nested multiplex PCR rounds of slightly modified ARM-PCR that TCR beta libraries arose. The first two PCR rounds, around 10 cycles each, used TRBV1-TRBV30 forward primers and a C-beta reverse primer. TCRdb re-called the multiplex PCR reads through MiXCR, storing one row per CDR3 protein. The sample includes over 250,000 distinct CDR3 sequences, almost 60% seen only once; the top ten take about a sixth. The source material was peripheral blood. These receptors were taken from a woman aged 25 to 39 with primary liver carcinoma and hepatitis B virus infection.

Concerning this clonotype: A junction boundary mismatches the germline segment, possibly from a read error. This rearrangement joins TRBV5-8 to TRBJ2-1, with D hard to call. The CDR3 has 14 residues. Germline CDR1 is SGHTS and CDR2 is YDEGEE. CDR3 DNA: TGCCCCAGCAGCTCAAAGGTTCGATACAATGAGCAGTTCTTC. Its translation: CPSSSKVRYNEQFF. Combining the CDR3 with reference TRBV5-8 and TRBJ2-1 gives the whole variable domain EAGVTQSPTHLIKTRGQQATLRCSPISGHTSVYWYQQALGLGLQFLLWYDEGEERNRGNFPPRFSGRQFPNYSSELNVNALELEDSALYLCPSSSKVRYNEQFFGPGTRLTVL.

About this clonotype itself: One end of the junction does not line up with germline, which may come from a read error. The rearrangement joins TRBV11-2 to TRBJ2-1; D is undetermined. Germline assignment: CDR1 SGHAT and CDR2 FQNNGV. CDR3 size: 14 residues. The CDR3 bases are TGTGCCAACAGCTTAGATCCGGGTTATTGCGAGCAGTTCTTC. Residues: CANSLDPGYCEQFF. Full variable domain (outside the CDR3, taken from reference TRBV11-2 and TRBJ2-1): EAGVAQSPRYKIIEKRQSVAFWCNPISGHATLYWYQQILGQGPKLLIQFQNNGVVDDSQLPKDRFSAERLKGVDSTLKIQPAKLEDSAVYLCANSLDPGYCEQFFGPGTRLTVL.

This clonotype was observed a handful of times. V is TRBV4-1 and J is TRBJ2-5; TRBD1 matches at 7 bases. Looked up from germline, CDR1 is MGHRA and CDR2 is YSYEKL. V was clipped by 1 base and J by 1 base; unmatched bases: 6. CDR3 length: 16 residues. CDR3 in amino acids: CASSQAETGTQETQYF. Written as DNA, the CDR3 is TGCGCCAGCAGCCAAGCGGAGACAGGGACCCAAGAGACCCAGTACTTC.

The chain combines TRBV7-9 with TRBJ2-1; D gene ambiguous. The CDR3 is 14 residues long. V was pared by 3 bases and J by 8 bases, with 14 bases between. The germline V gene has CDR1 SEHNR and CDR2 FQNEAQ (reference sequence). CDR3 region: CASSFSVRSDEQFF. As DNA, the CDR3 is TGTGCCAGCAGCTTTTCGGTGCGGAGCGATGAGCAGTTCTTC.

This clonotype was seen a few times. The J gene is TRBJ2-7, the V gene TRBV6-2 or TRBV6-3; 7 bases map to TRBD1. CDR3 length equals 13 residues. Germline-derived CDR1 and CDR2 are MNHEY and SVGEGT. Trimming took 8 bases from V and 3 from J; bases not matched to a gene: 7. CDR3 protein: CASRQGYDYEQYF. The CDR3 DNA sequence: TGTGCCAGCCGACAGGGTTATGACTACGAGCAGTACTTC.

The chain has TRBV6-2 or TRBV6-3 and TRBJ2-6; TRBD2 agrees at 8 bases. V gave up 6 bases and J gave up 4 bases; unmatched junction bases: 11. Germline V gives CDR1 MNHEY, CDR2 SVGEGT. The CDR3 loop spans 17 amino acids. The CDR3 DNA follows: TGTGCCAGCAGCTCGGGAGGGGCGTTATCCGGGGCCAACGTCCTGACTTTC. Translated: CASSSGGALSGANVLTF.

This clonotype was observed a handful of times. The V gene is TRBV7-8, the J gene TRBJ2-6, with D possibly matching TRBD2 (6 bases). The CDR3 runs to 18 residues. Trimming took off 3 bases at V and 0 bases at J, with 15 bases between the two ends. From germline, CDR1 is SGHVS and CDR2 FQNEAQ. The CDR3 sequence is CASSFEGTSSSGANVLTF. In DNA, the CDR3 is TGTGCCAGCAGCTTCGAAGGGACTTCCAGCTCTGGGGCCAACGTCCTGACTTTC.

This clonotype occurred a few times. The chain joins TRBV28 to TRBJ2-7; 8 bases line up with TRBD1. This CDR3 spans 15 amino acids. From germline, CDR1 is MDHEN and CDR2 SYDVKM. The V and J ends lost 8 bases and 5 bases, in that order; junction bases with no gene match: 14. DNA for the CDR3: TGTGCCAGCGGATTAACCTGGACAGGGTTTAACGAGCAGTACTTC. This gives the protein CASGLTWTGFNEQYF.

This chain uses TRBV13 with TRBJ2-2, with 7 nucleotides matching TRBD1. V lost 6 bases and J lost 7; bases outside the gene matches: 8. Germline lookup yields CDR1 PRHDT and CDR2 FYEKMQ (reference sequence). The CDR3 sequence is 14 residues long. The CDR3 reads CASRQNRGSGELFF. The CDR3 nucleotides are TGTGCCAGCAGGCAAAACAGGGGCAGCGGGGAGCTGTTTTTT.

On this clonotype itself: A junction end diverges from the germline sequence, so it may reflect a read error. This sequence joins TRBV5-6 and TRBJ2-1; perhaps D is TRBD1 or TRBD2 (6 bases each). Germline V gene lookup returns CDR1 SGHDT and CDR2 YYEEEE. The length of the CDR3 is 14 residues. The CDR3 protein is CASSLRRERQEQLF. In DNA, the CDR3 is TGTGCCAGCAGCTTGAGGAGGGAGCGACAGGAGCAGCTCTTC.

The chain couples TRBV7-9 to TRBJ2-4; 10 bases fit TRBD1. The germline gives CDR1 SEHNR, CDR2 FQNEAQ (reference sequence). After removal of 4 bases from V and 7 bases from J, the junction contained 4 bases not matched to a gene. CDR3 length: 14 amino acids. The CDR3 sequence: CASSSTGGPNIQYF. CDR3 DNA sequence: TGTGCCAGCAGCTCGACAGGGGGCCCCAACATTCAGTACTTC.

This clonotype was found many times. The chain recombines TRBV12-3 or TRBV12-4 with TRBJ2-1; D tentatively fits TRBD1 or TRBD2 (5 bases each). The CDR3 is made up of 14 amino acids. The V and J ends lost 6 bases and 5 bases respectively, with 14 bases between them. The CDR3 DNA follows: TGTGCCAGCAGCCAAAACCGGGGCAACAATGAGCAGTTCTTC. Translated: CASSQNRGNNEQFF.

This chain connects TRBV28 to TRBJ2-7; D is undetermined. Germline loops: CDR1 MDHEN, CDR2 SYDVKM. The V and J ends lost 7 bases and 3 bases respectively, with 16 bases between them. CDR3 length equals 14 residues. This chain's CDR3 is CASKGDKQYYEQYF. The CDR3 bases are TGTGCCAGCAAGGGTGACAAACAATACTACGAGCAGTACTTC.

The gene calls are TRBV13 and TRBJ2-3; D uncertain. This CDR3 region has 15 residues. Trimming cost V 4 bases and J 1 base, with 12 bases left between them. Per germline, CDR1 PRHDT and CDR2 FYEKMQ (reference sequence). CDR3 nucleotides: TGTGCCAGCAGCTCGACCACGGTGGGCACAGATACGCAGTATTTT. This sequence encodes CASSSTTVGTDTQYF.

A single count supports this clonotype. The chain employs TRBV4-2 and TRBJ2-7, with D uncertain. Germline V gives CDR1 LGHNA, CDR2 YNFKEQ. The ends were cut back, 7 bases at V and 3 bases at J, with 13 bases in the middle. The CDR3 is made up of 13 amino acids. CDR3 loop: CASIPRLLYEQYF. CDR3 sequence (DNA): TGTGCCAGCATCCCCCGTTTACTCTACGAGCAGTACTTC.

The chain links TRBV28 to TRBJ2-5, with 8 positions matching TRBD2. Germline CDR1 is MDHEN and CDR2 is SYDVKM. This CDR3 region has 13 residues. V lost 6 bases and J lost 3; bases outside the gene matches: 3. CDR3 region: CASRPAGEETQYF. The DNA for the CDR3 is TGTGCCAGCAGGCCAGCGGGGGAAGAGACCCAGTACTTC.

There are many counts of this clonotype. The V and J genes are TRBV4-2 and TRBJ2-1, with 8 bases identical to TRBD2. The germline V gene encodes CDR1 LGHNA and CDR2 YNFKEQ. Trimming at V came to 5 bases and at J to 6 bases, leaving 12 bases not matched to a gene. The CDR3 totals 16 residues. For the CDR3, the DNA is TGTGCCAGCAGCGCCGGGACTAGGAGCGCGGGCAATGAGCAGTTCTTC. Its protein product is CASSAGTRSAGNEQFF.

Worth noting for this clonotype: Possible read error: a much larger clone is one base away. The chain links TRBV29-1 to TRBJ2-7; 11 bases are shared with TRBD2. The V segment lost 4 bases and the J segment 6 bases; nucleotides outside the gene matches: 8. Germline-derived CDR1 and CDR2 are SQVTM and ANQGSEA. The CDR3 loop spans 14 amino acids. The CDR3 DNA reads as TGCAGCGTTGGACTAGCGGGAAATAAAAGCGAGCAGTACTTC. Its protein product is CSVGLAGNKSEQYF.

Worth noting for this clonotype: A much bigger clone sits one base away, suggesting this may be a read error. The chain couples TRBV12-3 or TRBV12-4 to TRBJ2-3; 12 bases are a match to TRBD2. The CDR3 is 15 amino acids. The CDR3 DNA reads TGTCCCAGCACCCCTTCTAGCGGGAGGGGTAATACGCAGTATTTT. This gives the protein CPSTPSSGRGNTQYF.

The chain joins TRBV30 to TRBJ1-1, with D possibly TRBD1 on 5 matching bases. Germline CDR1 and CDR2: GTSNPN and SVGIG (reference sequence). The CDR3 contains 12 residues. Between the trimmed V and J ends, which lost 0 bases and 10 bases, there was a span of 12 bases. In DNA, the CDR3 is TGTGCCTGGAGTGTAACATCAGGGAGAGCTTTCTTT. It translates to CAWSVTSGRAFF.

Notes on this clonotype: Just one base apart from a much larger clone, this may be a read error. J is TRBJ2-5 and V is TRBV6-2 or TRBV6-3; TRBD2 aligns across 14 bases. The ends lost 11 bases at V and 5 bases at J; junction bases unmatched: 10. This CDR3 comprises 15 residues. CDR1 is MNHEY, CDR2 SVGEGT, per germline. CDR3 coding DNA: TGTGCCGGCGGGAAGGGACTAGCGGGAGTCGAGACCCAGTACTTC. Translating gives CAGGKGLAGVETQYF.

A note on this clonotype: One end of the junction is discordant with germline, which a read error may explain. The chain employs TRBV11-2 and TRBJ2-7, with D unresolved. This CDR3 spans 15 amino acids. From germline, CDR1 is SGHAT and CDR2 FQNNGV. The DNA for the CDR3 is TGTGCCAGCAGCTTCCAGGAAGGCAGTTCCTATGAGCAGTACTTC. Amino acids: CASSFQEGSSYEQYF.

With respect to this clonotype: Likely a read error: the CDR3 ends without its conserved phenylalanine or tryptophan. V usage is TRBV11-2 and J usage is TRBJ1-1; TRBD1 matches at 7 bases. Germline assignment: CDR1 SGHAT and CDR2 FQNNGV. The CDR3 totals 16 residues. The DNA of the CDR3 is TGTGGCAGCAGGGGGAGTCCAGGGCAGGGAAACACTGAAGCTTTCATT. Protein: CGSRGSPGQGNTEAFI.

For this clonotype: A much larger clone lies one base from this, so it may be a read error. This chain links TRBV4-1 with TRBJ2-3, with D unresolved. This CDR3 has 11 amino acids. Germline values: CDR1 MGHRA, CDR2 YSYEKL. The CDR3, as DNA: TGCGCCAGCGGCCAAGCTTATACGCAGTATTTT. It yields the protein CASGQAYTQYF.